These 5 T cell receptor beta chains were all obtained from the same sample, sequenced in a study of T cell responses to AZD1222 COVID-19 vaccine. The assay was immunoSEQ multiplex PCR, and TCRdb's table has in-frame clones only and misses some. The sample lists some 130,000 clones, 93% seen once, with 5% to 7% in the top ten. The material was peripheral blood, obtained on day 0 of AZD1222 vaccination. These receptors originate from an adult in good health.

Only one count was recorded for this clone. The chain couples TRBV5-1 to TRBJ1-1; tentatively, D is TRBD1 (5 bases). Germline V CDR1 and CDR2: SGHRS, YFSETQ. The CDR3 runs to 15 residues. V lost 0 bases to trimming and J lost 0 bases, with 9 bases between them. CDR3 nucleotides: TGCGCCAGCAGCTTGGAGACAGTTATGAACACTGAAGCTTTCTTT. Its protein is CASSLETVMNTEAFF.

The V and J genes are TRBV27 and TRBJ2-7; the match to TRBD1 covers 10 bases. The CDR3 has 13 residues. V trimming: 8 bases; J trimming: 8 bases; junction bases outside the gene matches: 9. Germline-derived CDR1 and CDR2 are MNHEY and SMNVEV (reference sequence). The CDR3: CASSGTGDFQQYF. CDR3 sequence (DNA): TGTGCCAGCTCCGGGACAGGGGATTTTCAGCAGTACTTC.

This rearrangement joins TRBV2 to TRBJ2-7, with 9 bases aligning to TRBD2. Per the germline V gene, CDR1 is SNHLY and CDR2 is FYNNEI. Trimming removed 3 bases from V and 0 bases from J; junction bases left unmatched: 15. The CDR3 runs to 19 residues. CDR3 sequence: CASSDYPLVPSGASYEQYF. CDR3 DNA sequence: TGTGCCAGCAGTGATTACCCCCTGGTTCCTAGCGGGGCCTCCTACGAGCAGTACTTC.

V and J are TRBV5-4 and TRBJ2-7, with 8 bases fitting TRBD1. The junction had 5 bases not matched to a gene; V was cut back by 1 base and J by 2 bases. There are 15 residues in the CDR3. Germline lookup yields CDR1 SGHNT and CDR2 YYREEE (reference sequence). The CDR3 is CASSLLAGGPYEQYF. Written as DNA, the CDR3 is TGTGCCAGCAGCTTGTTGGCAGGGGGCCCCTACGAGCAGTACTTC.

The chain carries TRBV18 and TRBJ1-6; 9 positions match TRBD1. There are 15 residues in the CDR3. The V gene end was trimmed by 2 bases and the J gene end by 6 bases; junction bases not matched to a gene: 2. The germline V gene has CDR1 KGHSH and CDR2 LQKENI. CDR3 region: CASSPRQGGNSPLHF. CDR3 bases: TGTGCCAGCTCACCAAGACAGGGGGGTAATTCACCCCTCCACTTT. Full variable domain (missing parts from reference TRBV18 and TRBJ1-6): NAGVMQNPRHLVRRRGQEARLRCSPMKGHSHVYWYRQLPEEGLKFMVYLQKENIIDESGMPKERFSAEFPKEGPSILRIQQVVRGDSAAYFCASSPRQGGNSPLHFGNGTRLTVT.